This record covers a single T cell receptor beta chain. Its matching antigen is unknown. With 1 base removed from V and 2 bases from J, the gap between germline ends came to 10 bases. Germline-derived CDR1 and CDR2 are SGHTS and YDEGEE. This CDR3 has 15 amino acids. As input for TCR beta libraries, roughly 2 micrograms of genomic DNA came from cryopreserved PBMCs. These data belong to a study of cytotoxic CD8 clonotypes in ibrutinib-treated CLL. Study-wide background: Response sampling took place at median approximately 12 months of treatment, range 6 to 36. Productive templates averaged around 250,000 per sample, and productive rearrangements about 89,000. Study-wide points: A difference in sampling times existed between sustained-remission and progressing patients.

Some clones are missing from TCRdb's copy, which holds only in-frame ones; the method was immunoSEQ multiplex PCR. The table records 200,000 to 250,000 clones, about three quarters of them present only once. The sequencing here drew on PBMCs, taken after 12 months of ibrutinib treatment. This chain connects TRBV5-8 to TRBJ1-5; unclear D gene. This TCR was recovered from a human donor with chronic lymphocytic leukemia. CDR3 region: CASSLRVVGNQPQHF. CDR3 DNA sequence: TGTGCCAGCAGCTTGAGGGTGGTGGGCAATCAGCCCCAGCATTTT.